Given below is one T cell receptor beta chain in context. The sample belongs to a study of blood T cell repertoires in COVID-19. Study-wide background: COVID-19 samples collected from the United States, Italy and Spain covered acute and convalescent phases. Sources were T cells, B-cell-depleted T cells, or PBMCs; the material itself was cDNA or gDNA.

Per germline, CDR1 SGDLS and CDR2 YYNGEE. CDR3 size: 17 residues. With 0 bases removed from V and 0 bases from J, the gap between germline ends came to 12 bases. Per the authors' pipeline: Amplification of reference gene primers was used by the study to estimate nucleated cell counts. Generated by immunoSEQ multiplex PCR, the TCRdb table keeps only in-frame clones and is missing some. The DNA gave D and trimming, while V, J and clone size come from that table. The sample has tens of thousands of clones, 83% seen once. This sequence was found in an older man with acute or convalescent COVID-19. This chain links TRBV9 with TRBJ2-2; tentatively, D is TRBD1 (6 bases). Sequencing used peripheral blood. The CDR3: CASSVASRGPNTGELFF. CDR3 coding DNA: TGTGCCAGCAGCGTAGCTTCCAGGGGCCCGAACACCGGGGAGCTGTTTTTT.